This T cell receptor beta chain was profiled in a study of cytomegalovirus exposure and HLA in healthy donors. General observations from the study: Across all donors, roughly uniform sequencing depth was an assumption of the presence/absence analyses. It was 150 to 200 TCR beta chains that were listed as cytomegalovirus-associated. Confirmation was obtained in vitro that a few CMV-associated chains are specific for CMV antigens.

Germline CDR1 and CDR2: LGHNA and YNFKEQ. Trimming cost V 1 base and J 4 bases; bases outside gene matches: 15. The CDR3 extends over 18 amino acids. Note on this clone: Its antigen is currently unknown.

The PCR made use of 60 Vbeta and 13 Jbeta primers. Only in-frame clones appear in the TCRdb table, and some are missing; sequencing was by immunoSEQ multiplex PCR. The table records some 190,000 clones, 81% of them present only once. The receptor was derived from a man between 18 and 29 years old in good health and CMV-seronegative. This chain links TRBV4-2 with TRBJ2-7; 8 nucleotides align to TRBD2. Specimen: PBMCs. The CDR3 region is CASSQVSNAGGQTYEQYF. The DNA of the CDR3 is TGTGCCAGCAGCCAAGTCAGCAACGCGGGAGGCCAGACGTACGAGCAGTACTTC.